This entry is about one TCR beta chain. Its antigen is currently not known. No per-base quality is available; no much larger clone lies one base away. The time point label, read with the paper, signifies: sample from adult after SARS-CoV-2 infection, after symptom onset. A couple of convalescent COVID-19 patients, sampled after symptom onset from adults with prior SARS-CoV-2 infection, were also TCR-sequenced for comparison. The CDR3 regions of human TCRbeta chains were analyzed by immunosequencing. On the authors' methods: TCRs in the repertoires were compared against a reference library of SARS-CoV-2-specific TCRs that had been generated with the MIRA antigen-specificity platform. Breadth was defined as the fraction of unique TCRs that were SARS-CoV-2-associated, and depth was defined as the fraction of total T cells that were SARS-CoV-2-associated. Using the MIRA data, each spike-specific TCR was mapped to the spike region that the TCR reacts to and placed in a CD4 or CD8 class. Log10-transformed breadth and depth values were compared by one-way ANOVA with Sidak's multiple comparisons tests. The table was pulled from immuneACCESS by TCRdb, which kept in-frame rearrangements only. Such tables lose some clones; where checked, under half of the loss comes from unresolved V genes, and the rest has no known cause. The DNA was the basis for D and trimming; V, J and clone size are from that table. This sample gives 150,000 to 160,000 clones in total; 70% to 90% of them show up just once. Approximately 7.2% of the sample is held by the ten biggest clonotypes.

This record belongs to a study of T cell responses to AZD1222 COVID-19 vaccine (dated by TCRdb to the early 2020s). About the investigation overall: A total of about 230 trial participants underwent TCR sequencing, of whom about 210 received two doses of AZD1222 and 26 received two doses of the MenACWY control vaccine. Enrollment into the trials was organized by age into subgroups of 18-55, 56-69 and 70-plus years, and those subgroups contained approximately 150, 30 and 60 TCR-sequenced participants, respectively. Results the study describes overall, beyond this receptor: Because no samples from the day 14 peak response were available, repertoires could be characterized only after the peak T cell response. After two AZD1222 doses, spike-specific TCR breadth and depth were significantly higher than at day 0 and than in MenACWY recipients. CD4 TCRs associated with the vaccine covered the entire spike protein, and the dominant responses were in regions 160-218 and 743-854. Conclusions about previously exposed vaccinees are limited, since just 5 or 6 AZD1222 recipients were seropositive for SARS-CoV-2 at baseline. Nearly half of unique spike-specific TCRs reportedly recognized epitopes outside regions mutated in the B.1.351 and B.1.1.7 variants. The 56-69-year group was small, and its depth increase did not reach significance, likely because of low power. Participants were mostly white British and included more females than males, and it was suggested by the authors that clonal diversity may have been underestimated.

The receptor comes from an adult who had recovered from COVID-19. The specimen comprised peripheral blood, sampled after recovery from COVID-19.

The nucleotide sequence is given as TGTGCCAGTAGTTCAGGGTATCAGCCCCAGCATTTT. Its protein product is CASSSGYQPQHF. The rearrangement combines TRBV19 with TRBJ1-5; TRBD1 might be the D gene, on 5 matching bases. The germline V gene (reference sequence) yields LNHDA for CDR1 and SQIVND for CDR2. From the cysteine up to the phenylalanine, the CDR3 has a length of 12 residues. The DNA shown is the 36-base CDR3, in frame from base 1. V is cut by 5 bases and J by 5 bases, and the space between the germline ends is 7 bases. This CDR3, with the reference TRBV19 and TRBJ1-5 proteins standing in past its ends, gives the full variable domain DGGITQSPKYLFRKEGQNVTLSCEQNLNHDAMYWYRQDPGQGLRLIYYSQIVNDFQKGDIAEGYSVSREKKESFPLTVTSAQKNPTAFYLCASSSGYQPQHFGDGTRLSIL.